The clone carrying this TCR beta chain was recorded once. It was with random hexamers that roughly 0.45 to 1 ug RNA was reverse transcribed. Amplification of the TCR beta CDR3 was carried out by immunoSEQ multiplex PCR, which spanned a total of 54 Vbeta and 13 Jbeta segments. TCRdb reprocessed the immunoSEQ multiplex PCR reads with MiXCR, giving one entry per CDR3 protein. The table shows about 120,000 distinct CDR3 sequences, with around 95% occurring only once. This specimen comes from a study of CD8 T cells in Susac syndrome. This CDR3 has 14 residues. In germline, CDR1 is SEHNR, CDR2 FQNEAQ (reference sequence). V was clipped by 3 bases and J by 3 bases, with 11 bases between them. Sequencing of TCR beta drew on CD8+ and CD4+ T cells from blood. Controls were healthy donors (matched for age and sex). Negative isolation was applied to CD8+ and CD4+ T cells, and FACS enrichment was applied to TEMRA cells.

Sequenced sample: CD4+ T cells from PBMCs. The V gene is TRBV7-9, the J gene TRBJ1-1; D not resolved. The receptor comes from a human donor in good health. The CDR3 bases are TGTGCCAGCAGCTTGGCAGTTCTGGACACTGAAGCTTTCTTT. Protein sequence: CASSLAVLDTEAFF.